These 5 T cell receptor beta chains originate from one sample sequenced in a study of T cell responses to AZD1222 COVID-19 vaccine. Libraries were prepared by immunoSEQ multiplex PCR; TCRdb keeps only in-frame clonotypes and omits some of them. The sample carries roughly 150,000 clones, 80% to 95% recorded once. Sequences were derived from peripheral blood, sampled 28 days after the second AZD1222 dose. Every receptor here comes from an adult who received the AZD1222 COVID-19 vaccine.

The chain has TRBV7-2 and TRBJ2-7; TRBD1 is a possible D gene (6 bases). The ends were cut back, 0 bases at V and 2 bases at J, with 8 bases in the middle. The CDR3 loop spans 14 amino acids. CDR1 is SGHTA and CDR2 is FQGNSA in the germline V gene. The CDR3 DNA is TGTGCCAGCAGCTTAGCGCAGGGGACCTACGAGCAGTACTTC. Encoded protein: CASSLAQGTYEQYF.

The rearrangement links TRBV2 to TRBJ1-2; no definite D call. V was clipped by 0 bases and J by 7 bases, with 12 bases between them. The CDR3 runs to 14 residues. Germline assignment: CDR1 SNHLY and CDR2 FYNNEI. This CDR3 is CASSEALLGFGYTF. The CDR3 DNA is TGTGCCAGCAGTGAAGCGCTTTTAGGGTTTGGCTACACCTTC. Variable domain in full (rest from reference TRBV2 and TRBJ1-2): EPEVTQTPSHQVTQMGQEVILRCVPISNHLYFYWYRQILGQKVEFLVSFYNNEISEKSEIFDDQFSVERPDGSNFTLKIRSTKLEDSAMYFCASSEALLGFGYTFGSGTRLTVV.

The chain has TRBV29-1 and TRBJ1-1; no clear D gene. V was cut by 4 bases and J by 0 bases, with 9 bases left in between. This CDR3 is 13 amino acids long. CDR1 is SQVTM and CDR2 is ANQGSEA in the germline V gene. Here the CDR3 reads CSVVSYMNTEAFF. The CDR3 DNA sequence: TGCAGCGTTGTCTCTTATATGAACACTGAAGCTTTCTTT.

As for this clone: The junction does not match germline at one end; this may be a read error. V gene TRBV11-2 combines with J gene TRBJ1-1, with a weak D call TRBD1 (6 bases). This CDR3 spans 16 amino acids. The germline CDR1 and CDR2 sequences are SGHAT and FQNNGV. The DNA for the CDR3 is TGTGCCAGCAGTCGGGTTGGAGGGGGGGTGAATACTGAAGCTTTCTTT. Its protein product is CASSRVGGGVNTEAFF.

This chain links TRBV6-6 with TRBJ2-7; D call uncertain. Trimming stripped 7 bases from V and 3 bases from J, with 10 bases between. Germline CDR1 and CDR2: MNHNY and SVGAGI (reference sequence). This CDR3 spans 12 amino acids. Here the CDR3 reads CASNTHGYEQYF. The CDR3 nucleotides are TGTGCCAGCAACACACACGGCTACGAGCAGTACTTC.